This T cell receptor (beta chain) was captured by sequencing in a study of blood T cell repertoires in COVID-19. The CDR3 loop spans 13 amino acids. Germline V gives CDR1 SQVTM, CDR2 ANQGSEA. With V trimmed by 5 bases and J by 2 bases, 6 bases remained unmatched. Original processing notes: Using reference gene primer amplification, nucleated cell counts were estimated. Assay: immunoSEQ multiplex PCR; the TCRdb copy retains only in-frame clones and omits some. The D gene and trimming were derived from the DNA, and the V and J assignments and clone size from that table. The profile shows tens of thousands of clones, roughly nine tenths of them singletons.

The specimen sequenced was peripheral blood. The J gene is TRBJ2-7, the V gene TRBV29-1; 7 nucleotides agree with TRBD2. The clonotype originates from a man in his 70s with active COVID-19. The CDR3 DNA sequence: TGCAGCGTTTTAGCGGGCCTACCCTACGAGCAGTACTTC. Residues: CSVLAGLPYEQYF.